These 23 T cell receptor beta chains were sequenced from one sample in a study of T cell changes during pregnancy in multiple sclerosis. Method: immunoSEQ multiplex PCR; TCRdb's copy keeps in-frame clones and lacks some. This table has about 64,000 clones, roughly 87% appearing once. The sample consisted of peripheral blood, taken in the second trimester of pregnancy. The receptors derive from a female donor in good health, enrolled as a control in a pregnancy study.

The chain recombines TRBV9 with TRBJ1-1; 8 bases align to TRBD1. Unmatched junction bases numbered 4, after V lost 4 bases and J lost 5 bases. This CDR3 is built from 13 residues. Germline loops: CDR1 SGDLS, CDR2 YYNGEE. The CDR3 protein is CASSTGGATEAFF. CDR3 nucleotide sequence: TGTGCCAGCAGCACAGGGGGGGCAACTGAAGCTTTCTTT. Based on the CDR3 plus reference TRBV9 and TRBJ1-1, the full variable domain is DSGVTQTPKHLITATGQRVTLRCSPRSGDLSVYWYQQSLDQGLQFLIQYYNGEERAKGNILERFSAQQFPDLHSELNLSSLELGDSALYFCASSTGGATEAFFGQGTRLTVV.

The V and J genes are TRBV19 and TRBJ1-2, with 7 bases fitting TRBD1. The germline V gene encodes CDR1 LNHDA and CDR2 SQIVND (reference sequence). Germline trimming cut 10 bases from V and 8 bases from J; bases unmatched to any gene: 19. The CDR3 is 15 amino acids. The CDR3, as DNA: TGTGCCACCAGGATGACGGGACAGTGGTTAGGGGGCTACACCTTC. This encodes CATRMTGQWLGGYTF.

The genes are TRBV19 and TRBJ1-2, with TRBD1 matching over 8 bases. Germline-derived CDR1 and CDR2 are LNHDA and SQIVND (reference sequence). The CDR3 consists of 13 residues. The CDR3 sequence is CATERDRPGSYTF. The CDR3 region has the DNA TGTGCTACGGAACGGGACAGGCCAGGAAGCTACACCTTC.

The rearrangement uses TRBV6-4 and TRBJ2-4; D gene ambiguous. CDR3 size: 15 residues. The V gene's germline CDR1 is MRHNA and CDR2 SNTAGT. V lost 10 bases, J lost 1 base, and 17 bases lay in between. The CDR3 loop reads CATFDGLAAKNIQYF. The CDR3 DNA reads TGTGCCACCTTTGACGGGTTGGCGGCCAAAAACATTCAGTACTTC.

The V gene is TRBV5-6, the J gene TRBJ2-1, with D possibly TRBD1 on 5 matching bases. V lost 2 bases and J 7 bases, leaving 16 bases between the germline ends. CDR1 is SGHDT, CDR2 YYEEEE, per germline. The CDR3 contains 15 residues. This CDR3 reads CASSFGVSRGNEQFF. The DNA of the CDR3 is TGTGCCAGCAGCTTCGGCGTCAGTAGGGGTAATGAGCAGTTCTTC. Full variable domain (outside the CDR3, taken from reference TRBV5-6 and TRBJ2-1): DAGVTQSPTHLIKTRGQQVTLRCSPKSGHDTVSWYQQALGQGPQFIFQYYEEEERQRGNFPDRFSGHQFPNYSSELNVNALLLGDSALYLCASSFGVSRGNEQFFGPGTRLTVL.

This chain connects TRBV19 to TRBJ1-4; possibly TRBD1 for D (6 bases). CDR3 length equals 13 residues. The germline V and J ends were trimmed by 10 bases and 6 bases, with 15 bases remaining between them. Germline CDR1 LNHDA, CDR2 SQIVND (reference sequence). CDR3 nucleotide sequence: TGTGCCACAACAGGGTTTTCGGATGAAAAACTGTTTTTT. Translating it yields CATTGFSDEKLFF.

This clone was seen repeatedly, ten times or more. The chain has TRBV7-8 and TRBJ1-5; 9 bases align to TRBD1. This CDR3 is built from 16 residues. After removal of 4 bases from V and 4 bases from J, the junction contained 8 bases not matched to a gene. The germline CDR1 and CDR2 sequences are SGHVS and FQNEAQ. Written as DNA, the CDR3 is TGTGCCAGCAGCTCCGGGACAGGGCTATCGAATCAGCCCCAGCATTTT. Its protein product is CASSSGTGLSNQPQHF.

This chain uses TRBV27 with TRBJ2-7; D perhaps matches TRBD1 (6 bases). The CDR3 extends over 14 amino acids. The V gene's germline CDR1 is MNHEY and CDR2 SMNVEV (reference sequence). The V end lost 5 bases, the J end lost 0 bases, and 11 bases lay between the germline ends. The CDR3 DNA reads TGTGCCAGCAGTAAGGGACACAGCTCCTACGAGCAGTACTTC. It yields the protein CASSKGHSSYEQYF.

A single count supports this clone. This sequence joins TRBV7-2 and TRBJ2-2; 8 bases align to TRBD2. V dropped 3 bases and J dropped 3; count of bases not matched to a gene: 3. This CDR3 contains 15 residues. CDR1 is SGHTA, CDR2 FQGNSA, per germline. CDR3 sequence reads: CASSFRRGDTGELFF. DNA of the CDR3: TGTGCCAGCAGCTTTCGGCGGGGGGACACCGGGGAGCTGTTTTTT. Using reference TRBV7-2 and TRBJ2-2 for the parts outside the CDR3, the full variable domain is GAGVSQSPSNKVTEKGKDVELRCDPISGHTALYWYRQSLGQGLEFLIYFQGNSAPDKSGLPSDRFSAERTGGSVSTLTIQRTQQEDSAVYLCASSFRRGDTGELFFGEGSRLTVL.

The chain uses TRBV5-4 and TRBJ2-7, with a weak D call TRBD2 (6 bases). From germline, CDR1 is SGHNT and CDR2 YYREEE (reference sequence). The CDR3 extends over 14 amino acids. Trimming removed 6 bases from V and 6 bases from J, with 19 bases in between. The CDR3 region has the DNA TGTGCCAGCACGCGTGGAGGGCCCCATCGCGAGCAGTACTTC. This sequence encodes CASTRGGPHREQYF.

The chain has TRBV6-5 and TRBJ2-7; the D gene is possibly TRBD2 (6 bases). Germline values: CDR1 MNHEY, CDR2 SVGAGI. The CDR3 length is 14 residues. Trimming took 7 bases from V and 3 from J, leaving 16 bases between them. CDR3 region: CASTPGGVGYEQYF. CDR3 coding DNA: TGTGCCAGCACCCCTGGAGGGGTTGGCTACGAGCAGTACTTC.

V and J are TRBV14 and TRBJ2-1, with 15 bases aligning to TRBD2. The CDR3 length is 19 residues. Looked up from germline, CDR1 is SGHDN and CDR2 is FVKESK. Trimming cost V 8 bases and J 0 bases; bases outside gene matches: 11. This CDR3 is CASPDGTSGRINSYNEQFF. Written as DNA, the CDR3 is TGTGCCAGCCCCGACGGGACTAGCGGGAGGATAAACTCCTACAATGAGCAGTTCTTC.

The V and J genes are TRBV7-2 and TRBJ2-1, with 7 bases identical to TRBD2. The CDR3 loop spans 16 amino acids. The germline gives CDR1 SGHTA, CDR2 FQGNSA. After removal of 5 bases from V and 3 bases from J, the junction contained 10 bases not matched to a gene. CDR3 amino acids: CASSPGGGYGYNEQFF. DNA for the CDR3: TGTGCCAGCAGCCCGGGGGGAGGGTACGGCTACAATGAGCAGTTCTTC.

The chain joins TRBV19 to TRBJ1-1; D is uncertain. The V gene lost 3 bases and the J gene lost 4 bases, with 15 bases spanning the gap. The CDR3 has 15 residues. Germline V gives CDR1 LNHDA, CDR2 SQIVND (reference sequence). The CDR3 DNA reads as TGTGCCAGTAGTATCGGATACCAGGTGCGCACTGAAGCTTTCTTT. Translated, it gives CASSIGYQVRTEAFF.

This chain links TRBV6-1 with TRBJ2-1, with 13 nucleotides matching TRBD2. CDR1 is MNHNS and CDR2 is SASEGT in the germline V gene. The CDR3 covers 17 residues. V gave up 4 bases and J gave up 6 bases; unmatched junction bases: 9. The DNA of the CDR3 is TGTGCCAGCAGTGTCGGGGTACTAGCGGGGGGGCTCAATGAGCAGTTCTTC. The encoded protein is CASSVGVLAGGLNEQFF.

This chain joins TRBV28 and TRBJ2-7; perhaps TRBD2 as D (6 bases). Germline loops: CDR1 MDHEN, CDR2 SYDVKM. The CDR3 consists of 14 residues. V was cut by 6 bases and J by 0 bases, with 12 bases left in between. Here the CDR3 DNA reads TGTGCCAGCAGGCGCGGAGGGACCTCCTACGAGCAGTACTTC. Protein sequence: CASRRGGTSYEQYF.

This clone was found once. This chain connects TRBV4-2 to TRBJ2-1; 11 bases are shared with TRBD2. This CDR3 contains 15 residues. J lost 8 bases, V lost 4 bases, and 7 bases had no gene match. Germline CDR1 LGHNA, CDR2 YNFKEQ. The CDR3 coding sequence is TGTGCCAGCAGCCCCTTACTAGCGGGAGTAGATGAGCAGTTCTTC. This encodes CASSPLLAGVDEQFF.

This chain's CDR3 is CSAGRQPQHF. The CDR3 coding sequence is TGCAGTGCCGGTCGTCAGCCCCAGCATTTT. V is TRBV20-1 and J is TRBJ1-5, with unresolved D. The V gene lost 6 bases and the J gene lost 6 bases, with 6 bases spanning the gap. The CDR3 totals 10 residues. Germline V CDR1 and CDR2: DFQATT, SNEGSKA (reference sequence).

V gene TRBV19 combines with J gene TRBJ2-3; D unclear. Trimming left V 5 bases short and J 2 bases short, with 11 bases between. Germline-derived CDR1 and CDR2 are LNHDA and SQIVND (reference sequence). The CDR3 runs to 14 residues. CDR3 DNA sequence: TGTGCCAGTAGTCTTGGGCAGCCCACAGATACGCAGTATTTT. It encodes CASSLGQPTDTQYF.

The chain carries TRBV19 and TRBJ1-6, with D perhaps TRBD1 (5 bases). This CDR3 contains 16 residues. Trimming shortened V by 5 bases and J by 10 bases, and 21 bases separated the two germline ends. The V gene's germline CDR1 is LNHDA and CDR2 SQIVND (reference sequence). Here the CDR3 reads CASSSDSTGGVSPLHF. CDR3 in DNA: TGTGCCAGTAGTTCTGACAGCACGGGCGGAGTGTCACCCCTCCACTTT.

The V and J genes are TRBV2 and TRBJ2-3; TRBD2 agrees at 7 bases. The germline V gene has CDR1 SNHLY and CDR2 FYNNEI. This CDR3 has 15 residues. With 3 bases clipped from V and 6 bases from J, the junction kept 9 bases outside the gene matches. The CDR3 DNA is TGTGCCAGCAGTGACGAGCGGGAAGGAGCGGATACGCAGTATTTT. Amino acid sequence: CASSDEREGADTQYF.

This clone is a singleton in its sample. This rearrangement joins TRBV2 to TRBJ1-2, with D unresolved. Germline values: CDR1 SNHLY, CDR2 FYNNEI. The CDR3 runs 14 residues. The ends were cut back, 6 bases at V and 4 bases at J, with 15 bases in the middle. The CDR3 DNA is TGTGCCAGCAGGCAAACCCCCGGGTTCTATGGCTACACCTTC. Translated: CASRQTPGFYGYTF.

The chain joins TRBV11-3 to TRBJ2-1, with D perhaps TRBD2 (7 bases). The CDR3 spans 16 residues. The germline V gene has CDR1 SGHNT and CDR2 YENEEA. V gave up 1 base and J gave up 5 bases, with 15 bases separating them. CDR3 region: CASSLGGGGPHNEQFF. The CDR3 bases are TGTGCCAGCAGCTTAGGAGGGGGGGGGCCCCACAATGAGCAGTTCTTC.